This T cell receptor (beta chain) came from a study of cytomegalovirus exposure and HLA in healthy donors. Germline V lookup: CDR1 MNHNY, CDR2 SVGAGI (reference sequence). Trimming cost V 5 bases and J 8 bases, with 12 bases left between them. The CDR3 totals 13 residues. Vbeta (60) and Jbeta (13) primers were used in the PCR. Sequenced by immunoSEQ multiplex PCR; TCRdb stores in-frame clones only, minus some. Here the sample spans around 110,000 clones, 65% to 75% being singletons. This clone was observed a few times. Sequenced sample: PBMCs. The chain combines TRBV6-6 with TRBJ1-4, with D possibly matching TRBD1 (5 bases). The clonotype originates from a young man in good health and CMV-seropositive. The CDR3 coding sequence is TGTGCCAGCAGTGGGGCGATAGAGGAAAAACTGTTTTTT. Amino acid sequence: CASSGAIEEKLFF.